This T cell receptor (beta chain) derives from a study of Ad26.COV2.S vaccination and SARS-CoV-2 variants. CDR3 length equals 13 residues. Produced via immunoSEQ multiplex PCR; TCRdb's table is partial and in-frame only. The sample lists roughly 380,000 clones, 92% occurring once. The chain combines TRBV21-1 with TRBJ2-5; TRBD2 is the table's D call, not checked against the DNA. TRBV21-1 is designated a pseudogene. This clonotype was sampled from a human donor who had recovered from COVID-19. The sample here was peripheral blood, taken after recovery from COVID-19. CDR3 amino acids: CASSKVTSDIQYF. CDR3 sequence (DNA): TGTGCCAGCAGCAAAGTCACTAGCGACATCCAGTACTTC.